This T cell receptor beta chain came from a study of shared clonotypes between healthy human individuals. Donors had no recently reported acute infections or vaccinations and were HIV-negative. The study separated CD4+ cells into CD45RA+ naive and CD45RA-negative memory subsets. The CDR3 sequence is 12 residues long. The germline CDR1 and CDR2 sequences are MNHNY and SVGAGI (reference sequence). Trimming took 10 bases from V and 1 from J, leaving 10 bases between them. General observations from the study: For naive CD4 cells, approximately 4.7% of clonotypes were shared across a few donors.

Concerning this clone: The target antigen is unknown.

The authors loaded 200 ng DNA, roughly 27,000 T cell genomes, into sorted-subset replicate PCRs. Some clones are missing from TCRdb's copy, which holds only in-frame ones; the method was immunoSEQ multiplex PCR. In the table there are approximately 620,000 clones, almost 97% of which are singletons. The source is a young woman in good health. The chain couples TRBV6-6 to TRBJ1-1; perhaps TRBD1 as D (6 bases). The sequenced material came from naive CD4+ T cells sorted from blood. Subset of the sample: CD45RA+ positively selected. CDR3 in amino acids: CATADRNTEAFF. DNA of the CDR3: TGTGCCACTGCGGACAGGAACACTGAAGCTTTCTTT.